This T cell receptor (beta chain) appears in the sequencing data of a study of glioma-infiltrating T cells. Regarding the study as a whole: Gliomas, especially low-grade, showed above-expected tissue-blood divergence; non-neoplastic patients showed below. Very few CDR3 sequences were shared between tissue and blood.

The iRepertoire nested amplicon-rescue multiplex PCR amplified TCR alpha and beta CDR3s from RNA. Input was roughly 85-450 ng of tissue mRNA or PBMC total RNA. Via MiXCR, TCRdb re-called the multiplex PCR reads, giving one row per CDR3 protein. The repertoire holds around 93,000 distinct CDR3 sequences, with about 40% as singletons. This clonotype was observed at least ten times. Its antigen is as yet unknown. The TCR originated in a human donor with low-grade glioma or glioblastoma, undergoing nonglioma brain surgery, or in good health (not recorded which). The sequenced sample was glioma tissue, nonneoplastic brain tissue, or PBMCs (not recorded which).

CDR3 DNA sequence: TGTGCCAGCAGCCCCCTAAGCGGAGGGATGAACACTGAAGCTTTCTTT. Its translation: CASSPLSGGMNTEAFF. The chain is built from TRBV9 and TRBJ1-1; D gene ambiguous. This CDR3 spans 16 amino acids. Trimming took off 4 bases at V and 0 bases at J, with 16 bases between the two ends. In germline, CDR1 is SGDLS, CDR2 YYNGEE.